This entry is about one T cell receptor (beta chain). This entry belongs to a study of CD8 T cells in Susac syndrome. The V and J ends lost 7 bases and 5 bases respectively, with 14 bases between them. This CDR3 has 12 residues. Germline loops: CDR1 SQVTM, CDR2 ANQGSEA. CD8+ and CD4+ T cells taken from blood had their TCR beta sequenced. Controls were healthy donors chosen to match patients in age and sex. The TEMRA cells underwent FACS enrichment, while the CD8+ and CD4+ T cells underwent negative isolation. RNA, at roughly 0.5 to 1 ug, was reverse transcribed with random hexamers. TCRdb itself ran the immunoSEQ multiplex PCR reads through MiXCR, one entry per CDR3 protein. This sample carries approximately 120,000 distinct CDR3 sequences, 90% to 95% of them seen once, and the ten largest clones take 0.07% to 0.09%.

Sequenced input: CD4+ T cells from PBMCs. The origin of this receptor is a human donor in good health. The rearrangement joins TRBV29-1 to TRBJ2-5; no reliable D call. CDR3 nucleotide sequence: TGCAGCGCCGTACTGGCGACGGAGACCCAGTACTTC. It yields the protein CSAVLATETQYF.